This T cell receptor (beta chain) derives from a study of blood T cell repertoires in COVID-19. About the study: Samples of COVID-19 (acute and convalescent) were obtained from the United States, Italy and Spain.

Repertoires were generated with immunoSEQ multiplex PCR, while TCRdb's copy carries only in-frame clones and drops some. The sample gives roughly 350,000 clones, approximately 87% of which show up once; 10% is in the top ten. This TCR was recovered from a woman aged 25 to 39 with COVID-19, enrolled during active disease. The sequencing input was peripheral blood.

DNA of the CDR3: TGCAGCGTTGACCTGACAGGGCTAGGAGAGACCCAGTACTTC. Encoded protein: CSVDLTGLGETQYF. V usage is TRBV29-1 and J usage is TRBJ2-5; 7 bases fit TRBD1. V lost 3 bases to trimming and J lost 4 bases; unmatched junction nucleotides: 8. The CDR3 sequence is 14 residues long. Germline V gene sequence: CDR1 SQVTM, CDR2 ANQGSEA. Together with reference TRBV29-1 and TRBJ2-5, the CDR3 gives the full variable domain: SAVISQKPSRDICQRGTSLTIQCQVDSQVTMMFWYRQQPGQSLTLIATANQGSEATYESGFVIDKFPISRPNLTFSTLTVSNMSPEDSSIYLCSVDLTGLGETQYFGPGTRLLVL.